This T cell receptor beta chain originates from a study of PD-1 blockade in classical Hodgkin lymphoma (dated by TCRdb to the early 2020s). At the level of the whole study: Nivolumab dosing was 3 mg/kg intravenously every 2 weeks, continuing until either disease progression or unacceptable toxicity. To define a peripheral blood immune signature of response to PD-1 blockade in classical Hodgkin lymphoma, the study combined TCR beta sequencing with CyTOF. The study at large found these results: Trial patients with a complete response had baseline diversity similar to that of newly diagnosed patients, while partial responders and progressors had significantly lower diversity. Baseline TCR diversity was reported to be lower in newly diagnosed patients than in healthy donors, and even lower in relapsed/refractory patients. By C4D1, a significant rise was seen in CD4+ TCR diversity but not in CD8+ TCR diversity (p=0.0027 vs p=0.16), and the rise was most apparent among complete responders (p=0.02). Only a single clinical trial cohort was studied, and what caused the repertoire differences, possibly disease activity or prior therapy, remained undefined. Lower diversity was seen in patients whose nivolumab began less than 1 year after ASCT, and these patients were left out of later analyses so that immune reconstitution would not confound the results.

V is cut by 5 bases and J by 5 bases, and the space between the germline ends is 4 bases. The CDR3 runs 10 residues from the cysteine to the phenylalanine. Here the CDR3 DNA is all that survives: 30 bases in frame from base 1. The germline V gene (reference sequence) yields DFQATT for CDR1 and SNEGSKA for CDR2. Genomic DNA was extracted with the Qiagen DNeasy kit from unsorted PBMCs and from negatively selected CD4+ and CD8+ fractions. Using primers that anneal to V and J segments, immunoSEQ multiplex PCR amplified the TCR beta CDR3 regions. Amplification bias was minimized using a synthetic immune receptor repertoire, and residual bias was removed computationally after sequencing. In the authors' own workflow: Repertoire diversity was quantified as the Shannon entropy index using custom Python scripts. The unsorted, CD4+ and CD8+ repertoires were each analyzed separately, with the exception of combined analyses, where CD4+ and CD8+ sequences were merged in silico. A clone counted as expanded when the clone's frequency after treatment rose at least 2-fold relative to C1D1, and clones undetected at baseline were given a pseudocount of 0.5. Clones with 0 or 1 copy at C1D1 were defined as singleton clones, while clones with 2 or more copies were defined as non-singleton clones. Clones expanded in unsorted samples were assigned a CD4+, CD8+ or unknown annotation through matching of protein sequences in sorted samples from the same patient. Wilcoxon tests on paired samples were used to test changes in diversity from C1D1 to C4D1. What TCRdb holds here is the immuneACCESS table cut down to in-frame rearrangements. Part of the clones is not present; checked against another copy, under half of the missing clones reflect an unresolved V gene, and the others are unexplained. That table furnishes V, J and clone size, whereas the DNA furnished D and trimming. The sample profile shows nearly 55,000 clones; 81% of them were found once. Roughly 15% of the sample lies in the top ten.

The time point label for this specimen denotes: cycle 1 day 1 (C1D1), immediately before nivolumab initiation. All trial patients had relapsed after autologous stem cell transplantation, with cohorts A, B and C differing in prior brentuximab vedotin exposure. The trial cohort included around 56 patients with relapsed/refractory classical Hodgkin lymphoma, and each patient had a best overall response of complete response, partial response or progressive disease. Single-agent nivolumab was administered to trial patients in the multi-cohort phase II CheckMate 205 trial. An independent review committee assessed best overall response using the 2007 International Working Group response criteria. Trial PBMCs were obtained immediately prior to nivolumab initiation (C1D1) and on therapy at cycle 2 day 1 and cycle 4 day 1. Peripheral blood was collected in 8 mL Vacutainer Cell Preparation Tubes, from which PBMCs were isolated by centrifugation and then cryopreserved.

Concerning this clone: Its antigen remains unidentified. One base away there is no much larger clone; base qualities are not given.

The sample in question was peripheral blood mononuclear cells (PBMCs), obtained at baseline. Recombination joined TRBV20-1 with TRBJ2-1; the D gene is not confidently resolved. The origin of this receptor is a human donor with classical Hodgkin lymphoma. The nucleotide sequence is given as TGCAGTGCTCGAAACAATGAGCAGTTCTTC. It translates to CSARNNEQFF.